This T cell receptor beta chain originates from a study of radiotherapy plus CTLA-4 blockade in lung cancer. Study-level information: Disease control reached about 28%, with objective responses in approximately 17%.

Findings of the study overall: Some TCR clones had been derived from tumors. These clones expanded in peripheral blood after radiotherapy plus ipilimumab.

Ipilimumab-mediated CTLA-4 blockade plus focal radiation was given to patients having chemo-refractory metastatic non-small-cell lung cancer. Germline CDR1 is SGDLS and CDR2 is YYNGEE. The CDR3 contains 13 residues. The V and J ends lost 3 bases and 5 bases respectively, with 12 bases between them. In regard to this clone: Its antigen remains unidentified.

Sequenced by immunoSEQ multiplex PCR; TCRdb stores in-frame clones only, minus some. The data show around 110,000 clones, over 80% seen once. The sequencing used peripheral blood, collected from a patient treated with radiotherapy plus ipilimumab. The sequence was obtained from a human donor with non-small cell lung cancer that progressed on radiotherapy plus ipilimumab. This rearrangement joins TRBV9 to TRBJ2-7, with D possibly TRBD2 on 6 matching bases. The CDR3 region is CASSDGSSHEQYF. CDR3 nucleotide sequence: TGTGCCAGCAGCGACGGGAGTTCCCACGAGCAGTACTTC.